The next 32 T cell receptor beta chains were all read from a single sample in a study of T-cell memory formation after mild COVID-19. Each CDR3 protein is one row after TCRdb ran MiXCR on the 5' RACE reads. Of about 110,000 distinct CDR3 sequences in the sample, roughly 19% are singletons; the top ten hold less than 6%. Sequencing was done on a sample of PBMCs or a T cell subset sorted from them (not recorded which). These receptors were obtained from a man aged 18 to 30 who had mild COVID-19 (a few samples of this study predate the infection). Cell type and time point are not known.

The chain is built from TRBV20-1 and TRBJ1-4; unclear D gene. The CDR3 sequence is 14 residues long. V lost 0 bases to trimming and J lost 4 bases, with 9 bases between them. Per the germline V gene, CDR1 is DFQATT and CDR2 is SNEGSKA (reference sequence). The CDR3 bases are TGCAGTGCTAGAGATTTACGGAATAATGAAAAACTGTTTTTT. Its protein product is CSARDLRNNEKLFF.

The chain carries TRBV7-6 and TRBJ2-1, with D perhaps matching TRBD2 (6 bases). This CDR3 is 13 amino acids long. The ends were cut back, 3 bases at V and 7 bases at J, with 10 bases in the middle. Germline CDR1 is SGHVS and CDR2 is FNYEAQ. CDR3 region: CASSLGLSNEQFF. DNA for the CDR3: TGTGCCAGCAGCTTGGGACTCTCTAATGAGCAGTTCTTC.

This clonotype was seen a handful of times. The genes are TRBV7-2 and TRBJ1-5; D gene uncertain. V was clipped by 3 bases and J by 4 bases, with 10 bases between them. Germline lookup yields CDR1 SGHTA and CDR2 FQGNSA. CDR3 length: 14 residues. CDR3 sequence (DNA): TGTGCCAGCAGCTTGGACGGTACTAATCAGCCCCAGCATTTT. This encodes CASSLDGTNQPQHF.

This clonotype was recorded many times. This chain connects TRBV5-1 to TRBJ2-7; 10 positions match TRBD1. With 0 bases clipped from V and 6 bases from J, the junction kept 6 bases outside the gene matches. Per germline, CDR1 SGHRS and CDR2 YFSETQ. The CDR3 has 15 amino acids. This chain's CDR3 is CASSLDGTGASEQYV. The CDR3 nucleotides are TGCGCCAGCAGCTTGGACGGGACAGGGGCCTCCGAGCAGTACGTC.

The CDR3 region is CSARENYGYTF. In DNA, the CDR3 is TGCAGTGCTAGGGAAAACTATGGCTACACCTTC. The chain uses TRBV20-1 and TRBJ1-2; D gene unclear. The CDR3 sequence is 11 residues long. The germline V gene encodes CDR1 DFQATT and CDR2 SNEGSKA (reference sequence). Trimming pared 3 bases from V and 2 bases from J, leaving 4 bases between.

The chain employs TRBV15 and TRBJ2-7; D is uncertain. This CDR3 is 12 amino acids long. Trimming cost V 5 bases and J 0 bases, with 5 bases left between them. CDR1 and CDR2 from the germline V gene are LNHNV and YYDKDF (reference sequence). The CDR3 nucleotides read TGTGCCACCAGCGGTAGCTCCTACGAGCAGTACTTC. Protein sequence: CATSGSSYEQYF.

This clonotype occurred a few times. The rearrangement links TRBV12-3 or TRBV12-4 to TRBJ2-1; 10 bases align to TRBD2. Trimming took 6 bases from V and 1 from J; bases not matched to a gene: 21. The CDR3 runs 21 residues. CDR3 protein: CASSFRFGSGGPTLSYNEQFF. CDR3 in DNA: TGTGCCAGCAGCTTCCGTTTTGGTAGCGGGGGGCCGACCCTTTCCTACAATGAGCAGTTCTTC.

Many counts were recorded for this clonotype. V usage is TRBV20-1 and J usage is TRBJ2-7; weak D call: TRBD2 (6 bases). The V end lost 4 bases, the J end lost 3 bases, and 19 bases lay between the germline ends. Germline CDR1 and CDR2: DFQATT and SNEGSKA (reference sequence). The length of the CDR3 is 15 residues. CDR3 loop: CSATPIIGGIYEQYF. CDR3 nucleotides: TGCAGTGCTACCCCCATTATTGGGGGGATCTACGAGCAGTACTTC.

There are a few counts of this clonotype. The chain combines TRBV20-1 with TRBJ1-6; D is uncertain. The CDR3 sequence is 15 residues long. Trimming left V 0 bases short and J 7 bases short, with 13 bases between. Per germline, CDR1 DFQATT and CDR2 SNEGSKA (reference sequence). The CDR3 sequence is CSARDRTKGNSPLHF. The CDR3 bases are TGCAGTGCTAGAGATCGGACCAAAGGGAATTCACCCCTCCACTTT.

This clonotype was seen only a few times. The chain uses TRBV20-1 and TRBJ1-4, with 7 bases fitting TRBD1. This CDR3 spans 16 amino acids. V was clipped by 4 bases and J by 2 bases; unmatched bases: 10. CDR1 and CDR2 (germline): DFQATT, SNEGSKA (reference sequence). CDR3 protein: CSATGPGTVTNEKLFF. The DNA of the CDR3 is TGCAGTGCTACAGGACCGGGGACAGTCACTAATGAAAAACTGTTTTTT.

The chain joins TRBV4-1 to TRBJ1-2; possibly TRBD1 for D (5 bases). Trimming took 7 bases from V and 2 from J, leaving 11 bases between them. The CDR3 length is 13 residues. Germline CDR1 reads MGHRA; CDR2 reads YSYEKL. CDR3 amino acids: CASTGHQNYGYTF. The CDR3 DNA reads TGCGCCAGCACAGGACACCAGAACTATGGCTACACCTTC.

V and J are TRBV4-1 and TRBJ2-3; D is unresolved. CDR1 MGHRA and CDR2 YSYEKL come from the germline V gene. The CDR3 length is 16 residues. The germline V and J ends were trimmed by 0 bases and 0 bases, with 10 bases remaining between them. The CDR3 DNA is TGCGCCAGCAGCCAAGAGTCGTACCCCAGCACAGATACGCAGTATTTT. This translates into CASSQESYPSTDTQYF.

This clonotype was seen only a few times. The chain combines TRBV20-1 with TRBJ1-5; 7 bases align to TRBD1. This CDR3 has 12 amino acids. Trimming removed 6 bases from V and 5 bases from J; junction bases left unmatched: 4. Germline V lookup: CDR1 DFQATT, CDR2 SNEGSKA (reference sequence). The CDR3 DNA is TGCAGTGCAGAGGGGGCGGATCAGCCCCAGCATTTT. Protein: CSAEGADQPQHF.

This clonotype was seen more than once but under ten times. The junction departs from germline at one end; a sequencing error may be responsible. J is TRBJ1-1 and V is TRBV6-2 or TRBV6-3; D is possibly TRBD1 (5 bases). CDR3 length equals 13 residues. Germline CDR1 MNHEY, CDR2 SVGEGT. CDR3 loop: CSSSYIGGTEAFF. DNA for the CDR3: TGTTCCAGCAGTTACATCGGGGGGACTGAAGCTTTCTTT.

This clonotype was picked up a small number of times. The chain employs TRBV7-2 and TRBJ1-2; TRBD1 agrees at 11 bases. The CDR3 totals 15 residues. The trim removed 8 bases at V and 4 bases at J, leaving 9 bases unmatched. CDR1 is SGHTA and CDR2 is FQGNSA in the germline V gene. CDR3 protein: CASVGQGGVSYGYTF. CDR3 nucleotide sequence: TGTGCCAGCGTGGGACAGGGGGGTGTGAGCTATGGCTACACCTTC.

There are many counts of this clonotype. In nucleotides, the CDR3 is TGTGCCAGCAGCTTAGGACTAGCGGGGACCCAAGAGACCCAGTACTTC. Translating gives CASSLGLAGTQETQYF. The V gene is TRBV7-2, the J gene TRBJ2-5; 11 bases are shared with TRBD2. V gave up 1 base and J gave up 1 base; unmatched junction bases: 2. There are 16 residues in the CDR3. Germline V gene data show CDR1 as SGHTA and CDR2 as FQGNSA.

The chain has TRBV7-2 and TRBJ1-5; D unclear. Germline V lookup: CDR1 SGHTA, CDR2 FQGNSA. This CDR3 region has 13 residues. The V end lost 1 base, the J end lost 3 bases, and 4 bases lay between the germline ends. The CDR3 loop is CASSLGDNQPQHF. The CDR3 DNA reads TGTGCCAGCAGCTTAGGAGACAATCAGCCCCAGCATTTT.

This clonotype has a handful of counts. This chain uses TRBV5-4 with TRBJ2-7; D is perhaps TRBD1 (5 bases). Germline lookup yields CDR1 SGHNT and CDR2 YYREEE (reference sequence). Trimming stripped 4 bases from V and 6 bases from J, with 11 bases between. The CDR3 has 12 amino acids. Here the CDR3 reads CASSQGFREQYF. The CDR3, as DNA: TGTGCCAGCAGCCAGGGATTTCGCGAGCAGTACTTC.

This chain joins TRBV6-5 and TRBJ1-2, with TRBD1 identical over 8 bases. V gave up 8 bases and J gave up 8 bases; unmatched junction bases: 16. Germline values: CDR1 MNHEY, CDR2 SVGAGI. The CDR3 runs to 15 residues. This chain's CDR3 is CASRGQAAAFGGYTF. Written as DNA, the CDR3 is TGTGCCAGCCGGGGACAGGCGGCCGCTTTTGGGGGCTACACCTTC.

CDR3 coding DNA: TGTGCCAGCAGCTCCGGGATTCACAATGAGCAGTTCTTC. It specifies CASSSGIHNEQFF. This chain uses TRBV7-3 with TRBJ2-1; a weak D match, TRBD2 (5 bases). Germline CDR1 is SGHTA and CDR2 is FQGTGA. There are 13 residues in the CDR3. The ends were cut back, 4 bases at V and 5 bases at J, with 9 bases in the middle.

The chain has TRBV20-1 and TRBJ1-6; 7 bases fit TRBD1. This CDR3 region has 15 residues. Germline V gene lookup returns CDR1 DFQATT and CDR2 SNEGSKA (reference sequence). V was clipped by 0 bases and J by 11 bases; unmatched bases: 10. Here the CDR3 DNA reads TGCAGTGCTAGAGATCCCCAGGGGGGGAGGACACCCCTCCACTTT. Protein product: CSARDPQGGRTPLHF.

This clonotype was detected only a few times. This rearrangement joins TRBV5-1 to TRBJ2-2; D possibly corresponds to TRBD2 (6 bases). Germline V gene sequence: CDR1 SGHRS, CDR2 YFSETQ. The V end was cut by 2 bases, the J end by 4 bases, with 9 bases between. There are 14 residues in the CDR3. Written as DNA, the CDR3 is TGCGCCAGCAGCTTCCAGGGACTCACCGGGGAGCTGTTTTTT. This encodes CASSFQGLTGELFF.

The chain combines TRBV7-9 with TRBJ1-1; D not certain. Trimming pared 5 bases from V and 4 bases from J, leaving 11 bases between. Looked up from germline, CDR1 is SEHNR and CDR2 is FQNEAQ (reference sequence). This CDR3 is 13 amino acids long. CDR3 coding DNA: TGTGCCAGCAGCGCCGAGATTGGCACTGAAGCTTTCTTT. Residues: CASSAEIGTEAFF. The complete variable domain, with remaining parts taken from reference TRBV7-9 and TRBJ1-1, reads DTGVSQNPRHKITKRGQNVTFRCDPISEHNRLYWYRQTLGQGPEFLTYFQNEAQLEKSRLLSDRFSAERPKGSFSTLEIQRTEQGDSAMYLCASSAEIGTEAFFGQGTRLTVV.

The chain recombines TRBV3-1 with TRBJ1-5; D is unresolved. The CDR3 consists of 13 residues. Trimming pared 0 bases from V and 5 bases from J, leaving 5 bases between. Germline assignment: CDR1 LGHDT and CDR2 YNNKEL (reference sequence). The CDR3 protein is CASSQDKDQPQHF. The CDR3 coding sequence is TGTGCCAGCAGCCAAGATAAGGATCAGCCCCAGCATTTT. The full variable domain, rest sourced from reference TRBV3-1 and TRBJ1-5, is DTAVSQTPKYLVTQMGNDKSIKCEQNLGHDTMYWYKQDSKKFLKIMFSYNNKELIINETVPNRFSPKSPDKAHLNLHINSLELGDSAVYFCASSQDKDQPQHFGDGTRLSIL.

This clonotype was counted a few times. This rearrangement joins TRBV12-3 or TRBV12-4 to TRBJ2-3; 7 bases align to TRBD2. Trimming took 6 bases from V and 3 from J; bases not matched to a gene: 6. The CDR3 covers 14 residues. The CDR3: CASRPLAETDTQYF. The CDR3 DNA sequence: TGTGCCAGCAGACCTCTAGCGGAAACAGATACGCAGTATTTT.

This clonotype was seen more than once but under ten times. This chain joins TRBV20-1 and TRBJ1-1, with D uncertain. The germline V gene encodes CDR1 DFQATT and CDR2 SNEGSKA (reference sequence). The CDR3 is 12 amino acids. The V gene lost 4 bases and the J gene lost 1 base, with 7 bases spanning the gap. The DNA for the CDR3 is TGCAGTGCTACTACTTGGAACACTGAAGCTTTCTTT. Translated, it gives CSATTWNTEAFF.

The rearrangement uses TRBV4-2 and TRBJ2-1; D assignment may be TRBD1 or TRBD2 (5 bases each). This CDR3 has 17 residues. The germline V gene encodes CDR1 LGHNA and CDR2 YNFKEQ. V lost 0 bases to trimming and J lost 2 bases, with 14 bases between them. The DNA for the CDR3 is TGTGCCAGCAGCCAAGATGGGACCAGAGGGGCCTACAATGAGCAGTTCTTC. It yields the protein CASSQDGTRGAYNEQFF.

The rearrangement joins TRBV5-1 to TRBJ1-1; weak D call: TRBD1 (5 bases). Germline CDR1 and CDR2: SGHRS and YFSETQ. The CDR3 spans 14 residues. Trimming stripped 1 base from V and 3 bases from J, with 10 bases between. The CDR3 here is CASSLLGVDTEAFF. The CDR3 DNA reads as TGCGCCAGCAGCTTGTTGGGGGTGGACACTGAAGCTTTCTTT.

This sequence joins TRBV4-1 and TRBJ1-2; no clear D gene. CDR3 length: 13 residues. Germline V lookup: CDR1 MGHRA, CDR2 YSYEKL. Deletions cut 2 bases from V and 4 bases from J, with 8 bases between. Here the CDR3 DNA reads TGCGCCAGCAGCCAATTACAGAGCTATGGCTACACCTTC. Protein sequence: CASSQLQSYGYTF.

V is TRBV4-1 and J is TRBJ1-5, with a weak D call TRBD1 (5 bases). V shed 0 bases and J shed 5 bases, with 11 bases lying between them. Germline assignment: CDR1 MGHRA and CDR2 YSYEKL. This CDR3 contains 15 residues. The CDR3 sequence: CASSQDRGRDQPQHF. Written as DNA, the CDR3 is TGCGCCAGCAGCCAAGATCGAGGCAGGGATCAGCCCCAGCATTTT.

The rearrangement joins TRBV5-1 to TRBJ1-2, with TRBD1 as a possible D gene (6 bases). This CDR3 contains 14 residues. Trimming removed 3 bases from V and 10 bases from J, with 19 bases in between. Per the germline V gene, CDR1 is SGHRS and CDR2 is YFSETQ. CDR3 region: CASSSGSGANDYTF. As DNA, the CDR3 is TGCGCCAGCAGCTCTGGATCAGGGGCGAATGACTACACCTTC.

This clonotype showed up many times. The rearrangement joins TRBV10-3 to TRBJ2-1; TRBD1 agrees at 8 bases. Germline-derived CDR1 and CDR2 are ENHRY and SYGVKD. This CDR3 comprises 14 residues. Trimming took 11 bases from V and 5 from J; bases not matched to a gene: 11. This chain's CDR3 is CASLFGQGNNEQFF. CDR3 DNA sequence: TGTGCCTCCCTCTTCGGACAGGGTAACAATGAGCAGTTCTTC.